This T cell receptor beta chain was captured by sequencing in a study of Ad26.COV2.S vaccination and SARS-CoV-2 variants. Study in general: The study gave Ad26.COV2.S intramuscularly, once or twice 56 days apart. The study's findings and limits: With respect to non-spike TCR breadth, vaccine and placebo recipients were similar.

The sample holds a few counts of this clone. Its specificity is unknown. Noted treatment: around 19 received Ad26.COV2.S at low or high dose, single or two shots; about five received placebo; per-sample allocation not given. Vaccine and placebo recipients were sampled on day 63 after the first injection. An adult aged 18-55 years in Boston served as the donor. Here immunoSEQ multiplex PCR was the method, and the copy in TCRdb shows in-frame clones only, minus some. This table holds about 400,000 clones, around 87% found once. The V end lost 0 bases, the J end lost 7 bases, and 7 bases lay between the germline ends. The CDR3 covers 13 residues. Germline-derived CDR1 and CDR2 are MNHNS and SASEGT.

Sequencing used peripheral blood, obtained in a trial of Ad26.COV2.S vaccine versus placebo. The clonotype originates from a person aged 18 to 59 who received the Ad26.COV2.S COVID-19 vaccine or a placebo. The chain joins TRBV6-1 to TRBJ2-1; D is unclear. CDR3 region: CASSEALENEQFF. The DNA of the CDR3 is TGTGCCAGCAGTGAAGCCTTGGAAAATGAGCAGTTCTTC.